This TCR beta chain was recorded in a study of cytomegalovirus exposure and HLA in healthy donors. Findings of the study overall: Among TCR sequences, most were rare, though some public TCRs appeared in many donors. Among TCR beta chains, those listed as cytomegalovirus-associated numbered over 150. HLA restriction was apparent for most CMV-associated TCR beta chains in a later analysis. A missense variant in DCLRE1C was later tied to TCR beta V- and J-gene trimming.

The germline gives CDR1 MNHEY, CDR2 SVGAGI. The CDR3 is 14 amino acids. Trimming pared 0 bases from V and 1 base from J, leaving 6 bases between. Turning to this clone: Antigen unknown.

The PCR was carried out with 60 Vbeta primers and 13 Jbeta primers. Assay: immunoSEQ multiplex PCR; the TCRdb copy retains only in-frame clones and omits some. The sample holds around 130,000 clones, about 8.5% seen once. The chain combines TRBV6-5 with TRBJ1-1, with D unresolved. The specimen sequenced was PBMCs. The sequence was obtained from a man aged 35 to 55 in good health and CMV-seronegative. CDR3 coding DNA: TGTGCCAGCAGTTACTCGTCCAGGAACACTGAAGCTTTCTTT. It yields the protein CASSYSSRNTEAFF.